What follows is one TCR beta chain and its context. Other DNA sequences in this sample translate to the same CDR3. These data are taken from a study of blood T cell repertoires in COVID-19. Overall study context: T cells, B-cell-depleted T cells, or PBMCs supplied cDNA or gDNA.

Sequencing used immunoSEQ multiplex PCR; TCRdb keeps in-frame clones, though not all of them. The sample gives fewer than 250,000 clones, approximately 83% of which show up once; roughly 7% is in the top ten. The CDR3 consists of 13 residues. The V gene lost 3 bases and the J gene lost 1 base, with 6 bases spanning the gap. Sequencing input: peripheral blood. This sequence originates from a woman aged 50 to 65 with acute or convalescent COVID-19. V and J are TRBV12-3 or TRBV12-4 and TRBJ1-1; weak D call: TRBD1 (5 bases). The CDR3 loop reads CASSFDRNTEAFF. The DNA for the CDR3 is TGTGCCAGCAGTTTTGACAGGAACACTGAAGCTTTCTTT.